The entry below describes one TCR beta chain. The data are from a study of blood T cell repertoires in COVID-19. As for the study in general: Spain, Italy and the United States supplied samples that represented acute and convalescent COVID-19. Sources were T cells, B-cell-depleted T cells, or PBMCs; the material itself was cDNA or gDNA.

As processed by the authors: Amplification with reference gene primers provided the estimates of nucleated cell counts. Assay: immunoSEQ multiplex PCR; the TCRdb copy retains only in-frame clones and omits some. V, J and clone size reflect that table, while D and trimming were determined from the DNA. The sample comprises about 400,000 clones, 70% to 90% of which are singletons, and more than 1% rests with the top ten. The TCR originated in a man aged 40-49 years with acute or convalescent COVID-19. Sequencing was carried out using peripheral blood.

The chain's CDR3 is CASSEFGQRNGELFF. The CDR3 nucleotides read TGTGCCAGCAGTGAATTCGGACAGAGGAACGGGGAGCTGTTTTTT. This chain links TRBV6-1 with TRBJ2-2, with D maybe TRBD1 (6 bases). Deletions cut 2 bases from V and 7 bases from J, with 14 bases between. CDR1 is MNHNS, CDR2 SASEGT, per germline. This CDR3 comprises 15 residues.